These 21 T cell receptor beta chains were all obtained from the same sample, sequenced in a study of shared clonotypes between healthy human individuals. Using immunoSEQ multiplex PCR, the repertoire was profiled, and TCRdb retains in-frame clones only, with some absent. The table lists around 1.1 million clones, about 84% of them singletons. Sequences were obtained from memory CD4+ T cells from PBMCs. Regarding subset: CD45RA-negative fraction. The receptor source for this set is a young man in good health. Some clones in this sample may be carry-over from other donors' samples.

The CDR3 region has the DNA TGTGCCAGCGGACGGTACCAAGAGACCCAGTACTTC. Its protein product is CASGRYQETQYF. The J gene is TRBJ2-5, the V gene TRBV6-1; D unresolved. Trimming removed 8 bases at V and 0 bases at J, with 7 bases between. Germline V CDR1 and CDR2: MNHNS, SASEGT. The CDR3 length is 12 residues.

The chain has TRBV28 and TRBJ2-6; D might be TRBD2 (5 bases). V was pared by 5 bases and J by 5 bases, with 16 bases between. This CDR3 has 16 amino acids. Germline V gives CDR1 MDHEN, CDR2 SYDVKM. CDR3 DNA: TGTGCCAGCAGTCCCGGACTTACTGCAAGGGCCAACGTCCTGACTTTC. This encodes CASSPGLTARANVLTF.

The chain combines TRBV5-8 with TRBJ2-5, with D perhaps matching TRBD1 or TRBD2 (8 bases each). The ends were cut back, 4 bases at V and 9 bases at J, with 25 bases in the middle. This CDR3 region has 16 residues. CDR1 and CDR2 (germline): SGHTS, YDEGEE. The CDR3 loop reads CASSGDRGRGGRSQYF. CDR3 bases: TGTGCCAGCAGCGGAGACAGGGGCCGGGGCGGGAGGTCCCAGTACTTC.

The chain has TRBV7-2 and TRBJ2-2; D may be TRBD2 (6 bases). CDR1 is SGHTA, CDR2 FQGNSA, per germline. The CDR3 consists of 13 residues. Trimming left V 5 bases short and J 8 bases short, with 12 bases between. CDR3 in DNA: TGTGCCAGCAGCCCAGGGACTTCTGGGGAGCTGTTTTTT. Protein product: CASSPGTSGELFF.

This clone occurred once. The V gene is TRBV4-3, the J gene TRBJ2-2; D ambiguous. Germline V gene data show CDR1 as LGHNA and CDR2 as YSLEER. V was trimmed by 0 bases and J by 6 bases, leaving 8 bases between them. The CDR3 has 14 amino acids. The chain's CDR3 is CASSQDRASGELFF. CDR3 bases: TGCGCCAGCAGCCAAGATAGGGCTTCCGGGGAGCTGTTTTTT.

The V and J genes are TRBV7-3 and TRBJ2-1; no firm D call. Germline values: CDR1 SGHTA, CDR2 FQGTGA. This CDR3 has 16 residues. V was trimmed by 2 bases and J by 8 bases, leaving 19 bases between them. The CDR3 is CASSLGAANLGDEQFF. The CDR3 coding sequence is TGTGCCAGCAGCTTAGGAGCCGCGAACCTTGGGGATGAGCAGTTCTTC. The whole variable domain, filled in from reference TRBV7-3 and TRBJ2-1, reads GAGVSQTPSNKVTEKGKYVELRCDPISGHTALYWYRQSLGQGPEFLIYFQGTGAADDSGLPNDRFFAVRPEGSVSTLKIQRTERGDSAVYLCASSLGAANLGDEQFFGPGTRLTVL.

In this sample, this clone turned up many times. The chain employs TRBV28 and TRBJ2-7; perhaps TRBD2 as D (6 bases). The CDR3 runs to 14 residues. CDR1 is MDHEN and CDR2 is SYDVKM in the germline V gene. V was clipped by 10 bases and J by 4 bases, with 20 bases between them. CDR3 in amino acids: CATRLVLGGYEQYF. The DNA for the CDR3 is TGTGCCACCCGCCTGGTCTTGGGGGGATACGAGCAGTACTTC.

This chain uses TRBV5-5 with TRBJ2-3, with D tentatively TRBD1 (6 bases). The V and J ends lost 4 bases and 2 bases respectively, with 17 bases between them. The germline V gene has CDR1 SGHKS and CDR2 YYEKEE (reference sequence). The CDR3 length is 16 residues. This chain's CDR3 is CASSPIRTANTDTQYF. Written as DNA, the CDR3 is TGTGCCAGCAGCCCTATAAGGACAGCGAACACAGATACGCAGTATTTT.

The chain couples TRBV2 to TRBJ1-5; 8 bases map to TRBD1. Germline CDR1 reads SNHLY; CDR2 reads FYNNEI. J gave up 3 bases and V 4 bases, and 5 bases lay outside the gene matches. The CDR3 consists of 15 residues. The CDR3 DNA follows: TGTGCCAGCAGTGCTCGGACAGGGAACAATCAGCCCCAGCATTTT. Translation: CASSARTGNNQPQHF. Using reference TRBV2 and TRBJ1-5 for the parts outside the CDR3, the full variable domain is EPEVTQTPSHQVTQMGQEVILRCVPISNHLYFYWYRQILGQKVEFLVSFYNNEISEKSEIFDDQFSVERPDGSNFTLKIRSTKLEDSAMYFCASSARTGNNQPQHFGDGTRLSIL.

This clone was observed at least ten times. V is TRBV2 and J is TRBJ2-7, with D perhaps TRBD1 (6 bases). V was pared by 1 base and J by 3 bases, with 13 bases between. This CDR3 has 15 residues. The V gene's germline CDR1 is SNHLY and CDR2 FYNNEI. CDR3 nucleotide sequence: TGTGCCAGCAGTGAAGGTTCAGGGGTGGTCTACGAGCAGTACTTC. It specifies CASSEGSGVVYEQYF.

The V and J genes are TRBV30 and TRBJ2-5; 7 bases agree with TRBD2. The CDR3 covers 15 residues. V lost 6 bases, J lost 2 bases, and 12 bases stayed unmatched. CDR1 is GTSNPN and CDR2 is SVGIG in the germline V gene (reference sequence). The CDR3 DNA sequence: TGTGCCTGCCAACCCTGGGGGGGACTACAAGAGACCCAGTACTTC. Protein sequence: CACQPWGGLQETQYF.

The chain couples TRBV7-9 to TRBJ1-5; D remains ambiguous. The CDR3 covers 15 residues. Germline CDR1 is SEHNR and CDR2 is FQNEAQ (reference sequence). V was clipped by 5 bases and J by 7 bases, with 18 bases between them. CDR3 in amino acids: CASSPGIGPGQPQHF. The CDR3 DNA reads as TGTGCCAGCAGCCCCGGCATTGGGCCGGGACAGCCCCAGCATTTT.

This chain connects TRBV19 to TRBJ1-2; D is undetermined. CDR1 is LNHDA and CDR2 is SQIVND in the germline V gene (reference sequence). Trimming cost V 2 bases and J 7 bases, with 11 bases left between them. The CDR3 has 13 residues. The CDR3 DNA reads TGTGCCAGTAGTATATCCAAAAACGGTGGCTACACCTTC. Its protein is CASSISKNGGYTF.

The chain joins TRBV15 to TRBJ2-7, with 7 bases lining up with TRBD1. The CDR3 contains 13 residues. V was clipped by 5 bases and J by 2 bases; unmatched bases: 3. Germline CDR1 LNHNV, CDR2 YYDKDF (reference sequence). The CDR3 DNA is TGTGCCACCAGCGGGACAGATACCTACGAGCAGTACTTC. Its translation: CATSGTDTYEQYF.

DNA for the CDR3: TGTGCCAGCAGCTTGGATGGAGCCACTAATGAAAAACTGTTTTTT. This codes for CASSLDGATNEKLFF. The chain has TRBV5-8 and TRBJ1-4; D is ambiguous. Germline CDR1 reads SGHTS; CDR2 reads YDEGEE. Deletions cut 0 bases from V and 2 bases from J, with 8 bases between. The CDR3 totals 15 residues.

This clone came up a few times. The V and J genes are TRBV10-3 and TRBJ1-4; D unresolved. Germline lookup yields CDR1 ENHRY and CDR2 SYGVKD. CDR3 size: 13 residues. V lost 2 bases, J lost 6 bases, and 7 bases lay in between. The CDR3 loop is CAISEPRDEKLFF. DNA for the CDR3: TGTGCCATCAGTGAGCCGCGGGATGAAAAACTGTTTTTT.

Worth noting for this clone: A much larger clone is a single base away; this may be a read error. The rearrangement uses TRBV6-5 and TRBJ2-6; D is perhaps TRBD1 or TRBD2 (6 bases each). Germline CDR1 is MNHEY and CDR2 is SVGAGI. The CDR3 is 15 amino acids. This CDR3 is CASSYRGTGADVLTF. The CDR3 nucleotides read TGTGCCAGCAGTTACAGGGGGACGGGGGCCGACGTCCTGACTTTC.

This clone came up many times. This chain links TRBV6-1 with TRBJ2-1; TRBD1 matches at 12 bases. Trimming cost V 5 bases and J 10 bases; bases outside gene matches: 9. Per the germline V gene, CDR1 is MNHNS and CDR2 is SASEGT. The CDR3 contains 15 residues. This CDR3 reads CASSSRDRGLSEQFF. CDR3 bases: TGTGCCAGCAGTAGCCGGGACAGGGGGCTCTCGGAGCAGTTCTTC.

The rearrangement joins TRBV27 to TRBJ2-1, with D maybe TRBD2 (6 bases). This CDR3 is 13 amino acids long. V lost 1 base and J lost 7, with 8 bases in between. Germline CDR1 and CDR2: MNHEY and SMNVEV (reference sequence). As DNA, the CDR3 is TGTGCCAGCAGTTTATTTCGGGAGAATGAGCAGTTCTTC. Protein product: CASSLFRENEQFF.

The CDR3 DNA reads as TGTGCCAGCAGCTTAGGGGAACAGGATAATGAGCAGTTCTTC. Amino acid sequence: CASSLGEQDNEQFF. The rearrangement links TRBV7-6 to TRBJ2-1, with D tentatively TRBD1 (5 bases). Deletions cut 1 base from V and 7 bases from J, with 11 bases between. CDR3 length equals 14 residues. Germline CDR1 reads SGHVS; CDR2 reads FNYEAQ.

The rearrangement uses TRBV9 and TRBJ2-1, with 10 nucleotides matching TRBD2. Trimming took 4 bases from V and 8 from J; bases not matched to a gene: 12. This CDR3 has 16 amino acids. Germline V gives CDR1 SGDLS, CDR2 YYNGEE. CDR3 in amino acids: CASSPRGSGRGDEQFF. The CDR3, as DNA: TGTGCCAGCAGCCCGAGAGGGAGCGGGAGGGGCGATGAGCAGTTCTTC. Based on the CDR3 plus reference TRBV9 and TRBJ2-1, the full variable domain is DSGVTQTPKHLITATGQRVTLRCSPRSGDLSVYWYQQSLDQGLQFLIQYYNGEERAKGNILERFSAQQFPDLHSELNLSSLELGDSALYFCASSPRGSGRGDEQFFGPGTRLTVL.